The source of this T cell receptor beta chain is a study of early T cells in non-severe SARS-CoV-2 infection. TCRdb re-called the 5' RACE reads with MiXCR, one entry per CDR3 protein. The data contain some 81,000 distinct CDR3 sequences, 7.5% to 10% of them singletons. This clonotype was counted only a few times. CDR3 size: 14 residues. Germline V gene lookup returns CDR1 MDHEN and CDR2 SYDVKM. V dropped 6 bases and J dropped 4 bases, with 15 bases sitting between them. The V call is TRBV28, the J call TRBJ1-2; perhaps TRBD1 as D (6 bases). Sequencing used whole blood. This clonotype was obtained from an adult who was a healthcare worker with PCR-confirmed SARS-CoV-2 infection or an uninfected control (not recorded which). The CDR3 loop reads CASRFRDNFYGYTF. In nucleotides, the CDR3 is TGTGCCAGCAGATTCCGGGACAACTTCTATGGCTACACCTTC.